This T cell receptor (beta chain) was recovered during a study of T cell responses to AZD1222 COVID-19 vaccine. Broader study findings: Only six individuals given AZD1222 were seropositive at baseline. Donors, mostly white British, included more females; clonal diversity was possibly underestimated. Nearly half of spike-specific TCRs reportedly go after variant regions that carry no mutations.

Generated by immunoSEQ multiplex PCR, the TCRdb table keeps only in-frame clones and is missing some. The data contain 120,000 or so clones, around 93% of them singletons. With respect to this clone: The antigen is not known.

Here the sequenced sample was peripheral blood, taken on day 0 of AZD1222 vaccination. The TCR originated in an adult in good health.

The CDR3 loop is CASSLTGGGNTEAFF. DNA for the CDR3: TGTGCCAGCAGTTTGACAGGGGGGGGAAACACTGAAGCTTTCTTT. The chain combines TRBV28 with TRBJ1-1; 9 bases map to TRBD1. Trimming removed 3 bases from V and 2 bases from J; junction bases left unmatched: 4. CDR1 MDHEN and CDR2 SYDVKM come from the germline V gene. The CDR3 runs to 15 residues.